Included here is one TCR beta chain sequence, with context. Its antigen is unknown. The donors were members of the validation cohort, which comprised under 150 subjects and was separate from the first cohort of around 700 subjects. The sample comes from a study of cytomegalovirus exposure and HLA in healthy donors. Germline V CDR1 and CDR2: GTSNPN, SVGIG (reference sequence). With 3 bases clipped from V and 9 bases from J, the junction kept 9 bases outside the gene matches. The CDR3 consists of 14 residues. Study-wide findings and caveats: Altogether, 160 or so TCR beta chains were recorded as cytomegalovirus-associated. High sensitivity and specificity were reportedly achieved when the classifier diagnosed cytomegalovirus status.

The assay was immunoSEQ multiplex PCR, and TCRdb's table has in-frame clones only and misses some. The table lists 60,000 to 85,000 clones, nearly 96% of them singletons. The chain has TRBV30 and TRBJ2-1, with TRBD2 matching over 9 bases. This TCR came from a woman under 30 in good health and CMV-seropositive. The sample taken for sequencing was PBMCs. In DNA, the CDR3 is TGTGCCTGGAGGGATTGGGGGACTAGCTTTGAGCAGTTCTTC. Translating gives CAWRDWGTSFEQFF.